This T cell receptor (beta chain) is from a study of T cell repertoires in cytomegalovirus infection (dated by TCRdb to between 2018 and 2021). Background for the entire study: Peptide stimulations targeted recently identified HLA-C-restricted CMV epitopes, whose presentation resists viral immunomodulation, together with well-studied HLA-B-restricted epitopes. Because public TCR beta signatures pointed to carriage of CMV infection together with the matching HLA type, the HLA type of each donor mattered for the analysis. Study-wide findings and limitations: In the ex vivo response, HLA-C-restricted CMV-specific TCR beta clonotypes were dominant, and in two of eight donors the single most frequent clonotype came from this HLA-C-restricted group. Cumulative frequency of public TCR beta family members discriminated carriers of CMV infection plus the relevant HLA type in this cohort and an independent 352-donor cohort.

V and J lose 7 bases and 3 bases, and a span of 12 bases separates them. As encoded in the germline V gene (reference sequence), CDR1 is SEHNR while CDR2 is FQNEAQ. There are 14 amino acids in the CDR3, from cysteine to phenylalanine inclusive. Only the CDR3 part of the read is kept: 42 bases, read in frame from the first base. The sequencer listed for this sample is Illumina HiSeq 1500. Through fastp at Q25 and MiXCR, TCRdb rebuilt clones from the public reads, retaining in-frame beta chains. Rows are combined by CDR3 protein, so each entry shows the most common genes and DNA. The sample records 35,000 or so distinct CDR3 sequences, less than 60% of which are singletons. Clones ranked in the top ten supply around 90% of the sample. Interpreted using the paper, the treatment or condition label stands for: in vitro stimulation with specific CMV peptide epitopes to enrich CMV-specific T cells. This clonotype appeared a few times. The clone's antigen remains unknown. Base-call qualities are not available, and no considerably larger clone is one nucleotide away.

Recombination connected TRBV7-9 to TRBJ2-2; no confident D gene assignment can be made. This receptor was identified in a human donor in good health (CMV status not recorded). Some clones in this sample may be carry-over from other donors' samples. The input for sequencing was CD8+ T cells from cultured PBMCs, taken from culture after CMV antigen stimulation. The sequenced DNA: TGTGCCAGCACCTCTCCGTGGGACACCGGGGAGCTGTTTTTT. This encodes CASTSPWDTGELFF. The full variable domain, completed from the reference TRBV7-9 and TRBJ2-2 proteins outside the CDR3, reads DTGVSQNPRHKITKRGQNVTFRCDPISEHNRLYWYRQTLGQGPEFLTYFQNEAQLEKSRLLSDRFSAERPKGSFSTLEIQRTEQGDSAMYLCASTSPWDTGELFFGEGSRLTVL.